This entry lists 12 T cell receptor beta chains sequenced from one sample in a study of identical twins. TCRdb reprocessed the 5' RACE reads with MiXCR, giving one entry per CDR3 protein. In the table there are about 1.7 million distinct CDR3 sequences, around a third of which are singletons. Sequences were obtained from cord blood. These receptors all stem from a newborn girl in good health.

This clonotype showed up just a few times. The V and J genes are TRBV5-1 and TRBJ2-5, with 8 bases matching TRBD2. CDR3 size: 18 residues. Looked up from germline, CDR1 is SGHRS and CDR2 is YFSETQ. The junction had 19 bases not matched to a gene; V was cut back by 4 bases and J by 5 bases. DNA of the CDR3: TGCGCCAGCAGCACGCCACCTTCAGGGACGGGAGGGAAGGAGACCCAGTACTTC. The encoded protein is CASSTPPSGTGGKETQYF.

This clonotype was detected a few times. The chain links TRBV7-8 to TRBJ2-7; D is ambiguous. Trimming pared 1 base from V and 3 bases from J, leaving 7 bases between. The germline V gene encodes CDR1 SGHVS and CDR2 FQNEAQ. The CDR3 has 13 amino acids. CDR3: CASSLGIDYEQYF. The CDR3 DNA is TGTGCCAGCAGCTTAGGAATAGACTACGAGCAGTACTTC.

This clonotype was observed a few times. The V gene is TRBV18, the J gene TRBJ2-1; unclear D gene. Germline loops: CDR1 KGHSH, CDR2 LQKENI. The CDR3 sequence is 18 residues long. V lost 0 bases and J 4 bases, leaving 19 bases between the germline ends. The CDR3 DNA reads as TGTGCCAGCTCACCACCGTTCCTACGTGCGGCTGCTTACAATGAGCAGTTCTTC. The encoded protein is CASSPPFLRAAAYNEQFF.

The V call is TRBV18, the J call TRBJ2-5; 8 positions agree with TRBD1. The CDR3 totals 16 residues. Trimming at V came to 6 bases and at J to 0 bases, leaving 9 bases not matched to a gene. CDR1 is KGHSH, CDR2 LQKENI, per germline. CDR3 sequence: CASSPPWTGNQETQYF. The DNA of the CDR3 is TGTGCCAGCTCCCCTCCATGGACAGGGAACCAAGAGACCCAGTACTTC.

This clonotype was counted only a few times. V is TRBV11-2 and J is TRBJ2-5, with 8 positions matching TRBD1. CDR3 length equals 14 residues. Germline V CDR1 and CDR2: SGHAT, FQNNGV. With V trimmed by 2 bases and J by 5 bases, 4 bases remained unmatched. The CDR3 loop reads CASSLYQGAETQYF. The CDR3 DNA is TGTGCCAGCAGCTTATACCAGGGGGCGGAGACCCAGTACTTC.

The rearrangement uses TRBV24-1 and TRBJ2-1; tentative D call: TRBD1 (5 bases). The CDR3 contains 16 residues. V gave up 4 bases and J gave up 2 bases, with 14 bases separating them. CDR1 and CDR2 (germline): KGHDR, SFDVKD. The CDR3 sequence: CATSDPGNSAYNEQFF. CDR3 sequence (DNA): TGTGCCACCAGTGACCCAGGGAACTCGGCCTACAATGAGCAGTTCTTC.

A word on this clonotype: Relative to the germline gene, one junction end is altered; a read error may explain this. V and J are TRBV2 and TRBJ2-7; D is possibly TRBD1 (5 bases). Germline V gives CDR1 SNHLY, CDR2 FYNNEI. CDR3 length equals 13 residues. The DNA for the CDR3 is TGTGTCAGCAGTGCAGGGAAACCCTACGAGCAGTACTTC. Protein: CVSSAGKPYEQYF.

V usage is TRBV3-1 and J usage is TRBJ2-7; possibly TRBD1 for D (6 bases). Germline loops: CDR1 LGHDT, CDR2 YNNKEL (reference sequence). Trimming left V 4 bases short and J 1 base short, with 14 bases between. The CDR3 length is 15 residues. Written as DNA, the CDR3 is TGTGCCAGCAGCCCCAGGGGCGACCCTTCCTACGAGCAGTACTTC. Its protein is CASSPRGDPSYEQYF.

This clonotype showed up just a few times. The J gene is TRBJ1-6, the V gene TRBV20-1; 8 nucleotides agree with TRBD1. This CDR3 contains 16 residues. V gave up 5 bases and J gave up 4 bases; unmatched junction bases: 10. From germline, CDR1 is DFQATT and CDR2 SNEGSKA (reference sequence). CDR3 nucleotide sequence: TGCAGTGCTCCGAGGAGTCAGGGGGCGTATAATTCACCCCTCCACTTT. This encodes CSAPRSQGAYNSPLHF.

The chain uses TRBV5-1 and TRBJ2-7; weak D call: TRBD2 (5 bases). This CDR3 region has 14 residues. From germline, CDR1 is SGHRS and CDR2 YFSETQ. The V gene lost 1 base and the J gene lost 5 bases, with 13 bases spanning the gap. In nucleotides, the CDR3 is TGCGCCAGCAGCTTGACGGGGTCCCCTCACGAGCAGTACTTC. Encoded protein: CASSLTGSPHEQYF. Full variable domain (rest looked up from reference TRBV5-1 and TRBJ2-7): KAGVTQTPRYLIKTRGQQVTLSCSPISGHRSVSWYQQTPGQGLQFLFEYFSETQRNKGNFPGRFSGRQFSNSRSEMNVSTLELGDSALYLCASSLTGSPHEQYFGPGTRLTVT.

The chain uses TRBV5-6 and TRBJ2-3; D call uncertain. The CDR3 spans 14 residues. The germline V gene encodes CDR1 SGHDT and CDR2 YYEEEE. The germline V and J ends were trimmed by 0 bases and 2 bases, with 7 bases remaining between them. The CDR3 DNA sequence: TGTGCCAGCAGCTTGGCCGTGTTCACAGATACGCAGTATTTT. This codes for CASSLAVFTDTQYF.

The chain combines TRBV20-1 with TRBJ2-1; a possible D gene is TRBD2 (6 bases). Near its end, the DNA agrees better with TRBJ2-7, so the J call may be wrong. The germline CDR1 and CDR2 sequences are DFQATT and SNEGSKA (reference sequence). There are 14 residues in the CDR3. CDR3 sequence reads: CSARDTSSYNEQYF. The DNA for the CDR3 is TGCAGTGCTAGAGATACTAGCTCCTACAATGAGCAGTACTTC.